This T cell receptor beta chain comes out of a study of blood T cells in healthy people across ages. Together with a sample-barcoded 5' primer, a J-beta primer mix was included in a second PCR lasting roughly 6 to 12 cycles. One entry per CDR3 protein, called by TCRdb with MiXCR from the 5' RACE reads. The table shows about 730,000 distinct CDR3 sequences, with 43% occurring only once. This CDR3 comprises 14 residues. The donors, healthy Caucasians from Russia, were aged roughly 6 to 95. This TCR was recovered from a woman between 55 and 75 years old in good health. Material: blood. The chain has TRBV21-1 and TRBJ2-7; the table names TRBD1, a call not compared with the DNA. TRBV21-1 is flagged as a pseudogene. The CDR3 loop is CALGGTAKAYEQYF. In DNA form, the CDR3 reads TGTGCCCTCGGCGGGACAGCCAAAGCCTACGAGCAGTACTTC.